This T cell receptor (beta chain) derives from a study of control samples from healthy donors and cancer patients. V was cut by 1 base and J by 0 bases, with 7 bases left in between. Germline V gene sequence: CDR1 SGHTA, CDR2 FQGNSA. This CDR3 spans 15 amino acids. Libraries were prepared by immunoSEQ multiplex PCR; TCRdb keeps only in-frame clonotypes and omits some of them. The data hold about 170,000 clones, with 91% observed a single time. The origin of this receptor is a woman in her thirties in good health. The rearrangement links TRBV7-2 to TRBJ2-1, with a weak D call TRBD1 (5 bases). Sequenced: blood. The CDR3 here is CASSLGRGSYNEQFF. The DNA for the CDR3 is TGTGCCAGCAGCTTAGGAAGGGGCTCCTACAATGAGCAGTTCTTC.